Listed here are 18 T cell receptor beta chains from one sample, sequenced in a study of blood T cells in healthy people across ages. A J-beta primer mix and a sample-barcoded 5' primer were used in a second PCR of about 7 to 12 cycles. TCRdb called the 5' RACE reads again in MiXCR, with one record for every CDR3 protein. The data show under 700,000 distinct CDR3 sequences, 24% seen once. These data were also reused for a study on T cells of mothers and their children.

Sequenced input: blood. The receptor set was obtained from a boy aged 10-17 years in good health.

Comment on this clonotype: Relative to the germline gene, one junction end is altered; a read error may explain this. The genes are TRBV7-2 and TRBJ2-1; 14 bases are a match to TRBD2. CDR3 length: 14 residues. Germline assignment: CDR1 SGHTA and CDR2 FQGNSA. The CDR3 DNA is TGTGCCAGCAGCCCACGGTCGGGACTAGCGGGAGCCCTCTTC. It translates to CASSPRSGLAGALF.

This clonotype was recorded many times. CDR3 in amino acids: CASSFSDRGSEQYF. CDR3 bases: TGTGCCAGCAGTTTCTCGGACAGGGGAAGCGAGCAGTACTTC. The chain recombines TRBV27 with TRBJ2-7; 9 nucleotides align to TRBD1. The J segment lost 6 bases and the V segment lost 3 bases, leaving 6 bases of the junction unmatched. This CDR3 region has 14 residues. The germline V gene has CDR1 MNHEY and CDR2 SMNVEV (reference sequence).

The rearrangement uses TRBV27 and TRBJ2-4; 9 bases fit TRBD1. The CDR3 extends over 18 amino acids. V gave up 0 bases and J gave up 7 bases; unmatched junction bases: 13. CDR1 and CDR2 from the germline V gene are MNHEY and SMNVEV (reference sequence). CDR3 nucleotides: TGTGCCAGCAGTTTATCGGCGAGGGGACAGGGCTCGTGGAACATTCAGTACTTC. Its protein is CASSLSARGQGSWNIQYF.

This clonotype was seen only once. The V and J genes are TRBV27 and TRBJ2-1, with TRBD2 matching 9 bases. Trimming cost V 3 bases and J 0 bases; bases outside gene matches: 9. Germline CDR1 is MNHEY and CDR2 is SMNVEV (reference sequence). This CDR3 region has 18 residues. CDR3 region: CASSFQASGKSSYNEQFF. CDR3 DNA sequence: TGTGCCAGCAGTTTTCAGGCTAGCGGGAAAAGCTCCTACAATGAGCAGTTCTTC.

J is TRBJ1-3 and V is TRBV4-3; TRBD1 is a possible D gene (6 bases). CDR1 and CDR2 from the germline V gene are LGHNA and YSLEER. V dropped 5 bases and J dropped 1 base, with 15 bases sitting between them. This CDR3 spans 16 amino acids. This CDR3 reads CASSSGTSQSGNTIYF. CDR3 in DNA: TGCGCCAGCAGCTCTGGGACATCACAATCTGGAAACACCATATATTTT.

This clonotype was counted many times. The chain carries TRBV20-1 and TRBJ1-2, with D unclear. Germline V lookup: CDR1 DFQATT, CDR2 SNEGSKA (reference sequence). Trimming cost V 6 bases and J 3 bases, with 14 bases left between them. The CDR3 is 13 amino acids. The CDR3 loop is CSAFRSFDYGYTF. The CDR3, as DNA: TGCAGTGCCTTCCGGAGTTTTGACTATGGCTACACCTTC.

This clonotype occurred a few times. V is TRBV29-1 and J is TRBJ2-7; 10 bases fit TRBD1. Germline CDR1 reads SQVTM; CDR2 reads ANQGSEA. This CDR3 contains 12 residues. V lost 6 bases and J lost 3; bases outside the gene matches: 2. CDR3 sequence reads: CSVRDRGYEQYF. DNA for the CDR3: TGCAGCGTACGGGACAGGGGCTACGAGCAGTACTTC.

Only a few counts were recorded for this clonotype. The chain uses TRBV20-1 and TRBJ2-5; no clear D. The CDR3 contains 11 residues. Germline V gene data show CDR1 as DFQATT and CDR2 as SNEGSKA (reference sequence). Trimming stripped 6 bases from V and 2 bases from J, with 7 bases between. In nucleotides, the CDR3 is TGCAGTGCGCGTACACAAGAGACCCAGTACTTC. Translating it yields CSARTQETQYF.

About this clonotype: This may come from a read error, since a much larger clone is one base off. The CDR3 spells CSASRGPAAETQYF. The DNA of the CDR3 is TGCAGTGCTAGCCGCGGACCAGCGGCGGAGACCCAGTACTTC. The chain is built from TRBV20-1 and TRBJ2-5; weak D call: TRBD2 (5 bases). Germline V lookup: CDR1 DFQATT, CDR2 SNEGSKA (reference sequence). V lost 3 bases, J lost 5 bases, and 16 bases lay in between. This CDR3 spans 14 amino acids.

The J gene is TRBJ2-1, the V gene TRBV7-9; 11 bases agree with TRBD2. The CDR3 is made up of 17 amino acids. Germline lookup yields CDR1 SEHNR and CDR2 FQNEAQ (reference sequence). The ends lost 1 base at V and 7 bases at J; junction bases unmatched: 9. Here the CDR3 reads CASSLEVAGGLTNEQFF. The DNA of the CDR3 is TGTGCCAGCAGCTTAGAGGTAGCGGGGGGGCTTACGAATGAGCAGTTCTTC.

The chain carries TRBV10-3 and TRBJ2-3; D is perhaps TRBD1 (5 bases). V lost 7 bases and J lost 1, with 9 bases in between. Germline loops: CDR1 ENHRY, CDR2 SYGVKD. This CDR3 is 13 amino acids long. CDR3 residues: CAIKETGTDTQYF. CDR3 in DNA: TGTGCCATCAAGGAGACAGGCACAGATACGCAGTATTTT.

The V gene is TRBV24-1, the J gene TRBJ2-3, with 14 bases that match TRBD2. Germline V gene sequence: CDR1 KGHDR, CDR2 SFDVKD. V trimming: 4 bases; J trimming: 8 bases; junction bases outside the gene matches: 16. The CDR3 has 19 amino acids. For the CDR3, the DNA is TGTGCCACCAGTGACAAAACTTCCGGGACTAGCGGGAGAAGTGCTACGCAGTATTTT. As protein: CATSDKTSGTSGRSATQYF.

The V gene is TRBV20-1, the J gene TRBJ2-5, with TRBD1 matching over 8 bases. The CDR3 spans 15 residues. J lost 0 bases, V lost 1 base, and 4 bases had no gene match. The germline V gene encodes CDR1 DFQATT and CDR2 SNEGSKA (reference sequence). The CDR3: CSARGAGGDQETQYF. In nucleotides, the CDR3 is TGCAGTGCTAGAGGGGCAGGGGGCGACCAAGAGACCCAGTACTTC.

This clonotype was detected only a few times. The chain combines TRBV28 with TRBJ2-1, with D perhaps TRBD1 (5 bases). Per the germline V gene, CDR1 is MDHEN and CDR2 is SYDVKM. The CDR3 spans 11 residues. With 1 base removed from V and 15 bases from J, the gap between germline ends came to 10 bases. The CDR3 sequence: CASSLSLQAFF. The DNA for the CDR3 is TGTGCCAGCAGTTTATCCCTACAGGCGTTCTTC.

Only a few counts were recorded for this clonotype. The rearrangement links TRBV11-1 to TRBJ2-7; D unclear. The CDR3 loop spans 15 amino acids. Germline V gene sequence: CDR1 SGHAT, CDR2 FQDESV (reference sequence). V was trimmed by 4 bases and J by 6 bases, leaving 19 bases between them. The CDR3 reads CASSYRVKGFSEQYF. CDR3 nucleotide sequence: TGTGCCAGCAGCTACAGAGTGAAGGGATTCTCCGAGCAGTACTTC.

This clonotype was recorded only once. This chain uses TRBV27 with TRBJ2-1, with D possibly matching TRBD2 (7 bases). The germline V gene has CDR1 MNHEY and CDR2 SMNVEV (reference sequence). Trimming took 8 bases from V and 7 from J, leaving 21 bases between them. The CDR3 loop spans 15 amino acids. The chain's CDR3 is CASFPGGRLGNEQFF. In DNA, the CDR3 is TGTGCCAGCTTCCCCGGGGGGCGGTTGGGGAATGAGCAGTTCTTC.

The chain employs TRBV25-1 and TRBJ2-7, with 7 nucleotides matching TRBD1. Germline V CDR1 and CDR2: MGHDK, SYGVNS. The trim removed 4 bases at V and 6 bases at J, leaving 12 bases unmatched. The CDR3 loop spans 15 amino acids. Written as DNA, the CDR3 is TGTGCCAGCAGTGGGGGGAGAGGGGGCGTAGGCGAGCAGTACTTC. It yields the protein CASSGGRGGVGEQYF.

This clonotype showed up just once. The genes are TRBV7-8 and TRBJ2-6, with a tentative D call TRBD2 (6 bases). The V end was cut by 2 bases, the J end by 0 bases, with 17 bases between. Per the germline V gene, CDR1 is SGHVS and CDR2 is FQNEAQ. This CDR3 region has 19 residues. CDR3 sequence (DNA): TGTGCCAGCAGCTTACTATTGGGGGGATTGGCCTCTGGGGCCAACGTCCTGACTTTC. The encoded protein is CASSLLLGGLASGANVLTF.